Presented here are 5 T cell receptor beta chains from one specimen sequenced in a study of T cells in Graves' hyperthyroidism and ophthalmopathy. From RNA transcripts, TCR beta CDR3 regions were amplified. The study used the HTBI primer set for a first-round RT-PCR of the TCR CDR3. TCRdb itself ran the multiplex PCR reads through MiXCR, one entry per CDR3 protein. The sample has about 580,000 distinct CDR3 sequences, about 15% seen once. The specimen was blood. The receptor source for this set is a woman aged 25 to 39 with Graves' hyperthyroidism that later progressed to Graves' ophthalmopathy.

This clonotype appeared many times. J is TRBJ2-2 and V is TRBV27; no clear D. The V end was cut by 6 bases, the J end by 1 base, with 6 bases between. Germline CDR1 MNHEY, CDR2 SMNVEV (reference sequence). The CDR3 contains 13 residues. This CDR3 is CASRLLNTGELFF. The CDR3 bases are TGTGCCAGCAGGCTCCTGAACACCGGGGAGCTGTTTTTT.

This clonotype has ten or more counts. The chain has TRBV19 and TRBJ1-1; perhaps TRBD1 as D (5 bases). V was clipped by 2 bases and J by 2 bases, with 12 bases between them. Per germline, CDR1 LNHDA and CDR2 SQIVND (reference sequence). This CDR3 contains 15 residues. In DNA form, the CDR3 reads TGTGCCAGTAGTATATCCGGGGCCCTAAACACTGAAGCTTTCTTT. It is translated as CASSISGALNTEAFF.

This clonotype was picked up many times. V is TRBV7-9 and J is TRBJ2-1, with 10 bases identical to TRBD2. The CDR3 covers 16 residues. V shed 3 bases, J shed 0 bases, and the junction held 2 bases outside the gene matches. Per germline, CDR1 SEHNR and CDR2 FQNEAQ (reference sequence). The CDR3, as DNA: TGTGCCAGCAGCTTCCCTAGCGGGAGCTCCTACAATGAGCAGTTCTTC. It encodes CASSFPSGSSYNEQFF.

This clonotype has a handful of counts. This chain joins TRBV18 and TRBJ2-7; D possibly corresponds to TRBD1 (6 bases). The ends were cut back, 3 bases at V and 3 bases at J, with 12 bases in the middle. This CDR3 has 14 amino acids. CDR1 and CDR2 (germline): KGHSH, LQKENI. The CDR3 spells CASSPRTDNYEQYF. CDR3 DNA sequence: TGTGCCAGCTCACCCAGGACAGATAACTACGAGCAGTACTTC.

This clonotype was found many times. The V and J genes are TRBV9 and TRBJ2-3, with D perhaps TRBD1 or TRBD2 (6 bases each). This CDR3 contains 15 residues. Germline V gives CDR1 SGDLS, CDR2 YYNGEE. V lost 6 bases and J 5 bases, leaving 19 bases between the germline ends. CDR3 in DNA: TGTGCCAGCAACTATTGGGGGCAGGGAGGAGATACGCAGTATTTT. This translates into CASNYWGQGGDTQYF. The full variable domain, in which reference TRBV9 and TRBJ2-3 provide the parts outside the CDR3, is DSGVTQTPKHLITATGQRVTLRCSPRSGDLSVYWYQQSLDQGLQFLIQYYNGEERAKGNILERFSAQQFPDLHSELNLSSLELGDSALYFCASNYWGQGGDTQYFGPGTRLTVL.